Sequencing of this T cell receptor beta chain was carried out in a study of blood T cell repertoires in COVID-19. Turning to the study itself: Sources were T cells, B-cell-depleted T cells, or PBMCs; the material itself was cDNA or gDNA.

Participants were aged about 18 to 89 years, lived in 20 to 25 US areas, and enrolled virtually. It was within 2 weeks before study entry that exposed participants met a COVID-19 case. Trimming stripped 5 bases from V and 10 bases from J, with 15 bases between. The CDR3 has 14 residues. Germline V gene data show CDR1 as SGHTA and CDR2 as FQGNSA. Profiled with immunoSEQ multiplex PCR; TCRdb holds only in-frame clones, not every one. The sample includes approximately 190,000 clones, 84% of them seen just once. The specimen sequenced was PBMCs or T cells enriched from blood (not recorded which). The chain combines TRBV7-2 with TRBJ1-6; perhaps TRBD1 as D (6 bases). This TCR was recovered from a woman younger than 45 who had been exposed to COVID-19. CDR3 sequence reads: CASSLKTGGSPLHF. The CDR3 region has the DNA TGTGCCAGCAGCCTAAAGACAGGCGGATCACCCCTCCACTTT.